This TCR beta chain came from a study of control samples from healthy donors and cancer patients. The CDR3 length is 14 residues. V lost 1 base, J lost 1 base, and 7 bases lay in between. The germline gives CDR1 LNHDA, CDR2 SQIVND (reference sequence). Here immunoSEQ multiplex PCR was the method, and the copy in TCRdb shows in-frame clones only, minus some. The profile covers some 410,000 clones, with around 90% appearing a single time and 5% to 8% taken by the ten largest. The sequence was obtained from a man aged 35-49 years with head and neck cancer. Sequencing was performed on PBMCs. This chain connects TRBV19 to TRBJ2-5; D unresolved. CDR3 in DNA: TGTGCCAGTAGTATAGGTCCCAGCCAAGAGACCCAGTACTTC. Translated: CASSIGPSQETQYF.